This TCR beta chain comes out of a study of blood T cell repertoires in COVID-19. Study background: PBMCs, B-cell-depleted T cells, or T cells were the source of the cDNA or gDNA that made up the material.

The CDR3 loop spans 14 amino acids. The ends lost 6 bases at V and 3 bases at J; junction bases unmatched: 8. As originally analysed: For nucleated cells, counts were estimated from reference gene primer amplification. Some clones are missing from TCRdb's copy, which holds only in-frame ones; the method was immunoSEQ multiplex PCR. V and J calls and clone size are as listed in that table; D and trimming were resolved from the DNA. The sample has 150,000 to 200,000 clones; roughly nine tenths are singletons. This clone was seen only a few times. The source is a man in his 60s with active or convalescent COVID-19. Sequencing used peripheral blood. The chain employs TRBV23-1 and TRBJ2-7; 7 nucleotides match TRBD1. TRBV23-1 is assigned to the ORF class and has an uncertain function. CDR3 amino acids: CASREQGPNYEQYF. DNA of the CDR3: TGCGCCAGCAGGGAACAGGGGCCTAACTACGAGCAGTACTTC.